What follows describes a single T cell receptor (beta chain). The sample originates from a study of blood T cell repertoires in COVID-19. In the study overall: Sites across the United States, Italy and Spain contributed samples from acute and convalescent COVID-19. T cells, B-cell-depleted T cells, or PBMCs supplied cDNA or gDNA.

Authors' analysis steps: Nucleated cell counts were estimated from reference gene primer amplification. Here immunoSEQ multiplex PCR was the method, and the copy in TCRdb shows in-frame clones only, minus some. Clone size and the V and J calls come from that table; the DNA yielded D and trimming. This table holds about 270,000 clones, approximately 77% found once. This CDR3 has 13 amino acids. Germline CDR1 and CDR2: MNHNY and SVGAGI (reference sequence). With V trimmed by 5 bases and J by 7 bases, 1 base remained unmatched. The sequence derives from a woman aged 18-29 years with acute or convalescent COVID-19. This chain uses TRBV6-6 with TRBJ2-2; 10 nucleotides match TRBD1. The sample consisted of peripheral blood. The CDR3 is CASSGTGVGELFF. DNA of the CDR3: TGTGCCAGCAGTGGGACAGGGGTCGGGGAGCTGTTTTTT.